This TCR beta chain derives from a study of blood T cell repertoires in COVID-19 (TCRdb year 2020). About the investigation overall: The collaborator samples originated in the United States, Italy and Spain and spanned the acute and convalescent phases of COVID-19. The prospective study material was composed of cDNA or gDNA derived from T cells, B-cell-depleted T cells, or PBMCs. The dataset comprised deeply sampled blood TCRbeta repertoires from subjects exposed to, actively infected with, or recovered from COVID-19. The repertoires were released in a freely available public database intended as a resource for research on the immune response to SARS-CoV-2. The samples were drawn from the first 160 participants of the ongoing ImmuneRACE study and from 950 to 1,500 subjects provided by 6 global collaborators. Nearly every sample came with metadata listing a de-identified subject ID, COVID-19 status, age in years and sex. HLA class I and class II types, where available, came from metadata supplied by the sample provider rather than from assay-based typing. The paper's findings and limits, for the study overall: Clinical and demographic metadata were provided uncurated, with the amount varying by source and participant.

TCRbeta CDR3 regions were amplified from genomic DNA by means of the immunoSEQ Assay, a bias-controlled multiplex PCR. On the authors' methods: The number of nucleated cells in each sample was estimated from the amplification of reference gene primers within the assay. To quantify the absolute abundance of each unique TCRbeta CDR3 rearrangement, sequence reads were collapsed and filtered. For each sample, productive Simpson clonality was calculated as the square root of Simpson's diversity index across productive rearrangements. Imported from immuneACCESS, the table was reduced by TCRdb to in-frame sequences with V and J called. These copies leave out some clones; in studies compared against another copy, an unresolved V gene accounts for under half, and the cause of the remainder is not known. That table is the source of V, J and clone size, and D and trimming were worked out from the DNA. For this sample the table gives approximately 120,000 clones, of which about 88% were detected only once. The ten largest clonotypes hold over 1% of the sample.

The table lists this clone with a few counts. The antigen it binds to is not known. The sample holds no much larger clone one base away, and base qualities are not on file. Whole blood was collected in K2EDTA tubes by collaborating institutions according to the institutions' own protocols. Collaborator samples were shipped for TCRbeta analysis as frozen whole blood, isolated PBMCs, or DNA extracted from either sample type. Germline trimming amounts to 1 base on V and 0 bases on J, with 5 as the count of junction bases outside the gene matches. As encoded in the germline V gene, CDR1 is SNHLY while CDR2 is FYNNEI. The CDR3, from cysteine to phenylalanine, totals 17 residues. The sequence is cut down to CDR3 DNA, 51 bases in frame from base 1.

The sample taken for sequencing was peripheral blood. The sequence was collected from a woman older than 75 with acute or convalescent COVID-19. The chain joins TRBV2 to TRBJ2-2; the central 7 bases match TRBD1. The DNA sequence is TGTGCCAGCAGTGAAGACGAGGGGGCCACGAACACCGGGGAGCTGTTTTTT. Its amino acids are CASSEDEGATNTGELFF.